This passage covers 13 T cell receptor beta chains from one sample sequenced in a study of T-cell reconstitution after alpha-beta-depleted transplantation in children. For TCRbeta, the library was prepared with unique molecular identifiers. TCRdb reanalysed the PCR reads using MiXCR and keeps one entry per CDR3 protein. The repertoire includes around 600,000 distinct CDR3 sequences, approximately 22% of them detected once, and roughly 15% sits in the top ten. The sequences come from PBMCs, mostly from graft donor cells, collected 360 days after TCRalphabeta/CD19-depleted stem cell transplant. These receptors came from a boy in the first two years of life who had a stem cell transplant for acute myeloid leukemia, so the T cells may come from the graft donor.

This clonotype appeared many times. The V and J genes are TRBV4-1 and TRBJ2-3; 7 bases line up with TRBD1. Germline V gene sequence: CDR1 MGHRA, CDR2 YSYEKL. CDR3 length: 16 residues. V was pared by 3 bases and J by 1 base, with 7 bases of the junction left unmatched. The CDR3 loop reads CASSHETGWGTDTQYF. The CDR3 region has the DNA TGCGCCAGCAGCCACGAGACAGGGTGGGGCACAGATACGCAGTATTTT.

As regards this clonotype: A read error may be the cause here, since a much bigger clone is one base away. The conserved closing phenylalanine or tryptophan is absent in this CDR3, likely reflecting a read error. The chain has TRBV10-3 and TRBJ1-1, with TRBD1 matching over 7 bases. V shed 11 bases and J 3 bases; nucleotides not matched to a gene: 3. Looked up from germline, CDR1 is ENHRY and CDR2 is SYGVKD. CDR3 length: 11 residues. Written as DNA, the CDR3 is TGTGCCTCCAGGGGGGACACTGAAGCTTTCATT. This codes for CASRGDTEAFI.

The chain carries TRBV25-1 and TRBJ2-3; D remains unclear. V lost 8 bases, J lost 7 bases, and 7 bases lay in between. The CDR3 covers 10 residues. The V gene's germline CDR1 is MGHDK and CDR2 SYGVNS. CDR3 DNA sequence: TGTGCCAGCGGTTCCTATACGCAGTATTTT. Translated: CASGSYTQYF.

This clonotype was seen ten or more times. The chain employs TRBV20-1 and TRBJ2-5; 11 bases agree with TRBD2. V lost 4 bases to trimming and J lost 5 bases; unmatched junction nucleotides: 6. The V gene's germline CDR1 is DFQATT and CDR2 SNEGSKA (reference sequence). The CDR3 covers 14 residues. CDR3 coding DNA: TGCAGTGCTACAATAGCGGGGGGGACGGAGACCCAGTACTTC. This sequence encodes CSATIAGGTETQYF.

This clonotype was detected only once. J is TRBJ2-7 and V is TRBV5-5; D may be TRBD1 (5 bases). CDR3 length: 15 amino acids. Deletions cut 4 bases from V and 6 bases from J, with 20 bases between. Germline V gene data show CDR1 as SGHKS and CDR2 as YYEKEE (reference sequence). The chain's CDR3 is CASSPQVQDQGEQYV. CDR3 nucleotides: TGTGCCAGCAGCCCCCAGGTACAGGACCAGGGCGAGCAGTACGTC.

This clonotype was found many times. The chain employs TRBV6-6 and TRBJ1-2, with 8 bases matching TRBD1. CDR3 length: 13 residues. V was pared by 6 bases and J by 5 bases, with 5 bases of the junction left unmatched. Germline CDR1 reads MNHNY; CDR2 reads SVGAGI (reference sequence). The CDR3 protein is CASSPRTGYGYTF. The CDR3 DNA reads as TGTGCCAGCAGCCCCCGGACAGGGTATGGCTACACCTTC.

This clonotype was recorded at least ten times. CDR3 in DNA: TGTGCCAGCAGCCTACGGACTAGCCTCCCAGATACGCAGTATTTT. Protein: CASSLRTSLPDTQYF. The chain employs TRBV7-8 and TRBJ2-3, with 8 positions matching TRBD2. V lost 5 bases and J lost 4; bases outside the gene matches: 8. This CDR3 spans 15 amino acids. The germline V gene has CDR1 SGHVS and CDR2 FQNEAQ.

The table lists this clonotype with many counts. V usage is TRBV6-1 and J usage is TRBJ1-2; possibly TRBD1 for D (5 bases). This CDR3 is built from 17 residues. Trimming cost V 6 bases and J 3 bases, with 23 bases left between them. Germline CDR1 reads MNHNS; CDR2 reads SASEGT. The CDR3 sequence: CASSSTPARDRDYGYTF. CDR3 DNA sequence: TGTGCCAGCAGCTCAACCCCCGCCCGGGACCGGGACTATGGCTACACCTTC.

Here the CDR3 DNA reads TGTGCCAGCAGTTTCCACAGGGGGATCTACGAGCAGTACTTC. Translating gives CASSFHRGIYEQYF. The chain uses TRBV12-3 or TRBV12-4 and TRBJ2-7, with 8 positions matching TRBD1. The V and J ends lost 3 bases and 3 bases, in that order; junction bases with no gene match: 4. This CDR3 region has 14 residues.

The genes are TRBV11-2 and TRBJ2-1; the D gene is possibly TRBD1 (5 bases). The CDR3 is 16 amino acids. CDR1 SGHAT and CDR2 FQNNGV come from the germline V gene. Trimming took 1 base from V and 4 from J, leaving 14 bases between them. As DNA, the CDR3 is TGTGCCAGCAGCTTAGTACCCCAGGGATTATACAATGAGCAGTTCTTC. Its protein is CASSLVPQGLYNEQFF.

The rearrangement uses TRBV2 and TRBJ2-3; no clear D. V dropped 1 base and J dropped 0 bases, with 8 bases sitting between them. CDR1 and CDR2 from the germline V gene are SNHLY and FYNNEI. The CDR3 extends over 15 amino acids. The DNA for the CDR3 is TGTGCCAGCAGTGAAGGTTACTCTAGCACAGATACGCAGTATTTT. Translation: CASSEGYSSTDTQYF.

The chain's CDR3 is CSARPGLAGWDEQFF. Here the CDR3 DNA reads TGCAGTGCCCGACCCGGGCTAGCGGGGTGGGATGAGCAGTTCTTC. The rearrangement joins TRBV20-1 to TRBJ2-1; TRBD2 matches at 9 bases. The CDR3 runs 15 residues. V lost 6 bases and J lost 8; bases outside the gene matches: 14. Germline V CDR1 and CDR2: DFQATT, SNEGSKA (reference sequence).

This CDR3 reads CASSLGGVADQETQYF. For the CDR3, the DNA is TGTGCCAGCAGCTTGGGGGGCGTAGCGGATCAAGAGACCCAGTACTTC. The V call is TRBV5-5, the J call TRBJ2-5; a weak D match, TRBD2 (6 bases). CDR3 length: 16 residues. The germline V gene encodes CDR1 SGHKS and CDR2 YYEKEE (reference sequence). V shed 0 bases and J shed 2 bases, with 14 bases lying between them.